This TCR beta chain was sequenced in a study of blood T cell repertoires in COVID-19. Across the whole study: In each case, the material was cDNA or gDNA derived from T cells, B-cell-depleted T cells, or PBMCs.

Self-reported history from a screening survey and questionnaire set each donor's cohort. Within 2 weeks of study entry, exposed participants had contacted a PCR-confirmed or clinician-diagnosed COVID-19 case. CDR3 length: 13 amino acids. Trimming took 5 bases from V and 4 from J, leaving 7 bases between them. Germline V lookup: CDR1 KGHDR, CDR2 SFDVKD. The authors' processing: For nucleated cells, counts were estimated from reference gene primer amplification. Sequenced by immunoSEQ multiplex PCR; TCRdb stores in-frame clones only, minus some. V, J and clone size derive from that table, while D and trimming were established from the DNA sequence. The sample comprises some 340,000 clones, 85% to 95% of which are singletons, and about 4% rests with the top ten.

The chain carries TRBV24-1 and TRBJ2-2; TRBD1 is a possible D gene (5 bases). The sequencing sample was made of PBMCs or T cells enriched from blood (not recorded which). The clonotype was recovered from a woman aged 25 to 39 who had been exposed to COVID-19. The CDR3 spells CATSGQSTGELFF. For the CDR3, the DNA is TGTGCCACCAGTGGACAGAGCACCGGGGAGCTGTTTTTT.